A single sample is the source of the 9 T cell receptor beta chains below, sequenced in a study of cytomegalovirus exposure and HLA in healthy donors. Primers: 60 Vbeta forward and 13 Jbeta reverse. Assay: immunoSEQ multiplex PCR; the TCRdb copy retains only in-frame clones and omits some. Of under 150,000 clones listed, roughly 80% are singletons. The sequenced material came from PBMCs. These receptors were taken from a woman in her forties in good health and CMV-seronegative.

This clone has just one count. V and J are TRBV6-5 and TRBJ2-7; TRBD2 matches at 11 bases. The CDR3 contains 15 residues. Per germline, CDR1 MNHEY and CDR2 SVGAGI. The V and J ends lost 0 bases and 5 bases, in that order; junction bases with no gene match: 3. The CDR3 nucleotides are TGTGCCAGCAGTTACTCCGCGACTAGCGGGGACGAGCAGTACTTC. Protein sequence: CASSYSATSGDEQYF.

The chain links TRBV9 to TRBJ1-3; possibly TRBD1 for D (5 bases). CDR1 and CDR2 (germline): SGDLS, YYNGEE. The CDR3 runs to 15 residues. The ends were cut back, 4 bases at V and 1 base at J, with 12 bases in the middle. CDR3 DNA: TGTGCCAGCAGCTCCTCCAGGGCTTCTGGAAACACCATATATTTT. Its translation: CASSSSRASGNTIYF.

V and J are TRBV7-2 and TRBJ1-2; weak D call: TRBD1 (6 bases). Germline V CDR1 and CDR2: SGHTA, FQGNSA. V was cut by 5 bases and J by 4 bases, with 14 bases left in between. This CDR3 is built from 14 residues. CDR3 DNA sequence: TGTGCCAGCAGCCCTGCGGGGGGCGTCTATGGCTACACCTTC. Amino acids: CASSPAGGVYGYTF.

This sequence joins TRBV7-9 and TRBJ2-7, with D perhaps TRBD2 (5 bases). In germline, CDR1 is SEHNR, CDR2 FQNEAQ (reference sequence). This CDR3 is 13 amino acids long. V was clipped by 0 bases and J by 2 bases, with 5 bases between them. The CDR3 region is CASSLARAYEQYF. CDR3 in DNA: TGTGCCAGCAGCTTAGCGCGGGCCTACGAGCAGTACTTC.

This clone has more than one count but fewer than ten. The V gene is TRBV6-6, the J gene TRBJ2-7; D might be TRBD2 (6 bases). Trimming cost V 5 bases and J 3 bases, with 17 bases left between them. Germline CDR1 is MNHNY and CDR2 is SVGAGI (reference sequence). This CDR3 comprises 15 residues. The CDR3 bases are TGTGCCAGCAGTATGGGCGGGGTCCATAGCTACGAGCAGTACTTC. This translates into CASSMGGVHSYEQYF.

The V and J genes are TRBV4-2 and TRBJ1-1; TRBD1 aligns across 7 bases. The CDR3 has 17 residues. Germline loops: CDR1 LGHNA, CDR2 YNFKEQ. V lost 4 bases to trimming and J lost 0 bases; unmatched junction nucleotides: 11. The CDR3 DNA sequence: TGTGCCAGCAGCCGGGACCGTCGGACAGGCTTGAACACTGAAGCTTTCTTT. Residues: CASSRDRRTGLNTEAFF.

This clone was counted a few times. The chain is built from TRBV2 and TRBJ1-6; TRBD1 aligns across 8 bases. The CDR3 is 14 residues long. Losses at the gene ends were 6 bases for V and 10 bases for J; bases not matched to a gene: 8. Germline-derived CDR1 and CDR2 are SNHLY and FYNNEI. Here the CDR3 DNA reads TGTGCCAGCAGCTCAGGACAGGGAAGGTCACCCCTCCACTTT. Translation: CASSSGQGRSPLHF.

This clone was seen a handful of times. This sequence joins TRBV11-3 and TRBJ1-2; 8 bases align to TRBD1. V shed 5 bases and J 4 bases; nucleotides not matched to a gene: 3. The CDR3 runs to 13 residues. Per the germline V gene, CDR1 is SGHNT and CDR2 is YENEEA. CDR3 DNA sequence: TGTGCCAGCAGCCTACAGGGGGGCTATGGCTACACCTTC. Translated: CASSLQGGYGYTF.

The V call is TRBV6-5, the J call TRBJ2-5; TRBD2 agrees at 7 bases. The CDR3 extends over 14 amino acids. The ends lost 3 bases at V and 5 bases at J; junction bases unmatched: 6. The germline CDR1 and CDR2 sequences are MNHEY and SVGAGI. The CDR3 protein is CASSYSARGETQYF. The CDR3 DNA sequence: TGTGCCAGCAGTTATTCGGCGCGGGGGGAGACCCAGTACTTC.